The subject of this entry is one T cell receptor beta chain. Its antigen is undetermined. The sample comes from a study of graft-versus-host responses after intestinal transplantation. Study-wide context: Recipients had transplants, and these were multivisceral, liver-intestinal, or isolated intestinal. All of the recipients had induction that used anti-thymocyte globulin, then tacrolimus and steroids for roughly three years.

TCRdb keeps only in-frame clones here, not all; method: immunoSEQ multiplex PCR. Among some 110,000 clones listed, 90% to 95% were seen once. Trimming left V 1 base short and J 4 bases short, with 18 bases between. The CDR3 is made up of 17 amino acids. CDR1 is SGHNT, CDR2 YYREEE, per germline (reference sequence). Study findings and constraints: Detected in recipient marrow were GvH clones, some of which were first observed in ileum or blood. Where graft-donor T cell macrochimerism was present, patients had high graft-versus-host to host-versus-graft clonal ratios in allografts.

The chain recombines TRBV5-4 with TRBJ1-3; D not certain. The material was unstimulated CD8+ T cells sorted from spleen or lymph node cells, obtained before transplant. The receptor's source is a human donor who was the organ donor for an intestinal transplant. Here the CDR3 DNA reads TGTGCCAGCAGCTTGTTTGAGCTCGGCCGTGGGGGAAACACCATATATTTT. Its protein is CASSLFELGRGGNTIYF.